The subject of this entry is one T cell receptor (beta chain). The target antigen is unknown. The germline gives CDR1 MNHEY, CDR2 SVGAGI. Deletions cut 3 bases from V and 1 base from J, with 6 bases between. The CDR3 covers 14 residues. This sample was included in a study of PD-1 blockade in classical Hodgkin lymphoma. Findings of the study overall: Those starting nivolumab under 1 year post-ASCT were excluded.

Following autologous stem cell transplantation, relapse occurred in every patient, and exposure to brentuximab vedotin varied. Measured with immunoSEQ multiplex PCR; TCRdb has only the in-frame clones, and not every one. Of more than 55,000 clones listed, 88% are singletons. The sequenced sample was peripheral blood mononuclear cells (PBMCs), obtained before the second cycle of nivolumab. V usage is TRBV6-5 and J usage is TRBJ2-2; D unclear. The clonotype comes from a human donor with classical Hodgkin lymphoma. CDR3 in DNA: TGTGCCAGCAGTTATTCGGTGAACACCGGGGAGCTGTTTTTT. Residues: CASSYSVNTGELFF.